The 9 T cell receptor beta chains given below trace back to one sample, sequenced in a study of shared clonotypes between healthy human individuals. Naive CD8 populations comprised CD45RO-negative cells positively selected for CCR7, excluding terminally differentiated effector memory CD45RA+ cells. Sequencing used immunoSEQ multiplex PCR; TCRdb keeps in-frame clones, though not all of them. In the table there are about 820,000 clones, around 93% of which are singletons. Specimen: naive CD8+ T cells sorted from blood. The source is a young man in good health.

This clone was seen once. V and J are TRBV27 and TRBJ1-1; D unresolved. The germline V and J ends were trimmed by 8 bases and 5 bases, with 9 bases remaining between them. This CDR3 spans 11 amino acids. From germline, CDR1 is MNHEY and CDR2 SMNVEV (reference sequence). The chain's CDR3 is CASRVGTEAFF. For the CDR3, the DNA is TGTGCCAGCCGGGTCGGAACTGAAGCTTTCTTT.

The CDR3 nucleotides read TGTGCCAGCAGCTTCCAGCGCGAGCAGTACTTC. Translating it yields CASSFQREQYF. This chain joins TRBV7-9 and TRBJ2-7; D remains ambiguous. The ends were cut back, 3 bases at V and 6 bases at J, with 6 bases in the middle. The V gene's germline CDR1 is SEHNR and CDR2 FQNEAQ (reference sequence). This CDR3 contains 11 residues.

This clone appeared a single time. Other DNA sequences in the same sample also yield this CDR3. J is TRBJ2-1 and V is TRBV4-3; a weak D match, TRBD2 (5 bases). V was clipped by 0 bases and J by 0 bases, with 9 bases between them. Germline assignment: CDR1 LGHNA and CDR2 YSLEER. The CDR3 has 16 amino acids. The CDR3 loop reads CASSQDSGSSYNEQFF. The CDR3 region has the DNA TGCGCCAGCAGCCAAGATTCGGGGAGCTCCTACAATGAGCAGTTCTTC.

The J gene is TRBJ2-5, the V gene TRBV14, with D perhaps matching TRBD2 (6 bases). Per the germline V gene, CDR1 is SGHDN and CDR2 is FVKESK. The ends were cut back, 0 bases at V and 0 bases at J, with 8 bases in the middle. The CDR3 covers 15 residues. CDR3 nucleotides: TGTGCCAGCAGCCAAGATCGGGGGAACCAAGAGACCCAGTACTTC. Its protein is CASSQDRGNQETQYF. Filled out from reference TRBV14 and TRBJ2-5, the complete variable domain reads EAGVTQFPSHSVIEKGQTVTLRCDPISGHDNLYWYRRVMGKEIKFLLHFVKESKQDESGMPNNRFLAERTGGTYSTLKVQPAELEDSGVYFCASSQDRGNQETQYFGPGTRLLVL.

This rearrangement joins TRBV5-6 to TRBJ1-4; D gene unclear. Trimming took 4 bases from V and 10 from J, leaving 14 bases between them. This CDR3 region has 13 residues. CDR1 SGHDT and CDR2 YYEEEE come from the germline V gene. CDR3 coding DNA: TGTGCCAGCAGCGCTGAGGGTACCGGAAAACTGTTTTTT. It yields the protein CASSAEGTGKLFF.

This clone has a single count. The V and J genes are TRBV5-8 and TRBJ2-5, with 12 positions matching TRBD1. Germline values: CDR1 SGHTS, CDR2 YDEGEE. J gave up 3 bases and V 4 bases, and 4 bases lay outside the gene matches. CDR3 length: 15 residues. CDR3 bases: TGTGCCAGCAGCGGAGGGACAGGGGGCGAAGAGACCCAGTACTTC. Residues: CASSGGTGGEETQYF.

The CDR3 protein is CASSSGPGPTYEQYF. DNA of the CDR3: TGTGCCAGCAGTTCGGGACCGGGCCCGACCTACGAGCAGTACTTC. This chain joins TRBV27 and TRBJ2-7; D assignment may be TRBD1 or TRBD2 (5 bases each). CDR3 length: 15 residues. V lost 4 bases and J lost 2, with 15 bases in between. The V gene's germline CDR1 is MNHEY and CDR2 SMNVEV (reference sequence).

V is TRBV29-1 and J is TRBJ2-3; no firm D call. Germline CDR1 and CDR2: SQVTM and ANQGSEA. This CDR3 comprises 15 residues. The V and J ends lost 2 bases and 4 bases respectively, with 16 bases between them. Here the CDR3 DNA reads TGCAGCGTTGAATTTTTTCGCCAGGCCGCAGATACGCAGTATTTT. It yields the protein CSVEFFRQAADTQYF.

The rearrangement links TRBV5-1 to TRBJ2-7, with D possibly being TRBD1 (5 bases). This CDR3 is 15 amino acids long. The germline V gene has CDR1 SGHRS and CDR2 YFSETQ. V was shortened by 4 bases and J by 5 bases, with 19 bases between the two germline ends. CDR3 DNA sequence: TGCGCCAGCAGCGCGGACCCCCCGGACACTGACGAGCAGTACTTC. Its protein product is CASSADPPDTDEQYF.